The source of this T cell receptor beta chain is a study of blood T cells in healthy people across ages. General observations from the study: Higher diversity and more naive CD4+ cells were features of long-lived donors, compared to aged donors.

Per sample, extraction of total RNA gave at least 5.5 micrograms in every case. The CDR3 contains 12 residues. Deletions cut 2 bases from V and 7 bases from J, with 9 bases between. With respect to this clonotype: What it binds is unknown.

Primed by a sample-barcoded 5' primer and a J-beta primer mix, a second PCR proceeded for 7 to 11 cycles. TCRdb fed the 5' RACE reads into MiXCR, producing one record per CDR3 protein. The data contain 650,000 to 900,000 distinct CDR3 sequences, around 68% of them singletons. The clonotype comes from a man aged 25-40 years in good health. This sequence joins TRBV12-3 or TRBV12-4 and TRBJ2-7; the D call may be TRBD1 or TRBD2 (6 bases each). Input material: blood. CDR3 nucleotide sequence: TGTGCCAGCAGTTTATGGGGGGCTGAGCAGTACTTC. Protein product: CASSLWGAEQYF.